This T cell receptor beta chain was identified in a study of technical replicates of blood from a few donors. Losses at the gene ends were 3 bases for V and 7 bases for J; bases not matched to a gene: 5. This CDR3 is 15 amino acids long. The germline V gene encodes CDR1 LNHDA and CDR2 SQIVND (reference sequence). Using immunoSEQ multiplex PCR, the repertoire was profiled, and TCRdb retains in-frame clones only, with some absent. The table shows about 59,000 clones, with about 90% occurring only once. The chain has TRBV19 and TRBJ2-7; 14 positions match TRBD2. This sequence originates from a human donor in good health. Some clones in this sample may be carry-over from other donors' samples. Sequenced sample: PBMCs. As DNA, the CDR3 is TGTGCCAGTAGTATGGGACTAGCGGGAGCAGGTGAGCAGTACTTC. Protein sequence: CASSMGLAGAGEQYF. Filled out from reference TRBV19 and TRBJ2-7, the complete variable domain reads DGGITQSPKYLFRKEGQNVTLSCEQNLNHDAMYWYRQDPGQGLRLIYYSQIVNDFQKGDIAEGYSVSREKKESFPLTVTSAQKNPTAFYLCASSMGLAGAGEQYFGPGTRLTVT.